This record concerns one T cell receptor (beta chain) sequence. Its antigen is unknown. It was into CD45RA+ naive and CD45RA-negative memory subsets that the CD4+ cells were split. Per the original methods: ImmunoSEQ output held junction-only sequences without quality scores, so filtering differed. Here immunoSEQ multiplex PCR was the method, and the copy in TCRdb shows in-frame clones only, minus some. V and J calls and clone size come straight from that table; D and trimming were deduced from the DNA. Seen here are around 2,000,000 clones, over 85% observed once, and the top ten hold 0.1% to 0.15%. The sample comes from a study of shared clonotypes between healthy human individuals. General observations from the study: Depth of sequencing was expected to influence donor clonotype sharing.

The CDR3 totals 13 residues. V lost 6 bases and J lost 2, with 8 bases in between. Per the germline V gene, CDR1 is MNHEY and CDR2 is SVGAGI. The sample comprised naive CD4+ T cells sorted from blood. The subset was: CD45RA+ positively selected. The sequence was obtained from a man between 18 and 29 years old in good health. V is TRBV6-5 and J is TRBJ1-3; no firm D call. In DNA form, the CDR3 reads TGTGCCAGCAGCCTAACTGCTGGAAACACCATATATTTT. It yields the protein CASSLTAGNTIYF.